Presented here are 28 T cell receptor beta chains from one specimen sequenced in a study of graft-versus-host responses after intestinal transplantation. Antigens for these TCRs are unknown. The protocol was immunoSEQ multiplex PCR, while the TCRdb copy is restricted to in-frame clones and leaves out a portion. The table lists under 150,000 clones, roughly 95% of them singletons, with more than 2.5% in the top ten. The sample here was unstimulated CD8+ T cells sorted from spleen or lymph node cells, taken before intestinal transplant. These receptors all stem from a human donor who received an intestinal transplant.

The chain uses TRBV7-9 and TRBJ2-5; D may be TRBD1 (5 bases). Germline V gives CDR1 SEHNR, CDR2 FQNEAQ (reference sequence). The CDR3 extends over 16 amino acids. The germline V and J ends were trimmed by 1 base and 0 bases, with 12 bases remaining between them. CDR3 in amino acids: CASSLGAPTDQETQYF. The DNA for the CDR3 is TGTGCCAGCAGCTTAGGGGCCCCGACAGACCAAGAGACCCAGTACTTC.

DNA for the CDR3: TGTGCCAGCAGCTTGGGAGGGGTGGACACTGAAGCTTTCTTT. This codes for CASSLGGVDTEAFF. V is TRBV5-8 and J is TRBJ1-1; perhaps TRBD1 as D (5 bases). Trimming left V 0 bases short and J 3 bases short, with 9 bases between. This CDR3 region has 14 residues. Per the germline V gene, CDR1 is SGHTS and CDR2 is YDEGEE.

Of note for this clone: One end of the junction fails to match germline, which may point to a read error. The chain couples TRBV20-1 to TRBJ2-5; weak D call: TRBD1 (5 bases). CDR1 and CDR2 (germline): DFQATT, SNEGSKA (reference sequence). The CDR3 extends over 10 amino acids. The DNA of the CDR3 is TGCAGTGCTCGAGACAGAGACTTGAACTTC. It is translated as CSARDRDLNF.

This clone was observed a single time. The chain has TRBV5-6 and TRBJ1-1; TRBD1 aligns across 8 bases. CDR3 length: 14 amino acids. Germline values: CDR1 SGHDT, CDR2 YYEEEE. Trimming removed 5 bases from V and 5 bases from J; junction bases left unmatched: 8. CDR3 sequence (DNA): TGTGCCAGCAGAAAGACAGGGGAGGGAACTGAAGCTTTCTTT. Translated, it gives CASRKTGEGTEAFF.

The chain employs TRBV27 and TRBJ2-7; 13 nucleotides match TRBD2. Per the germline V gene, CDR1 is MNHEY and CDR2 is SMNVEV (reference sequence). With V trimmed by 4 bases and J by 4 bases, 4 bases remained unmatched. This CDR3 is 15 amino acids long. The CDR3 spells CASSSGTSGIYEQYF. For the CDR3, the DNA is TGTGCCAGCAGTTCAGGGACTAGCGGGATATACGAGCAGTACTTC.

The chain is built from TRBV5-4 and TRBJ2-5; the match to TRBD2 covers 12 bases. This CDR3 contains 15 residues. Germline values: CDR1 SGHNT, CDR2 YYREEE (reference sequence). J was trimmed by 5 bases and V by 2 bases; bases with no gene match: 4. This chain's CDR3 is CASSFGLAGIETQYF. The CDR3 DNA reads TGTGCCAGCAGCTTTGGACTAGCGGGAATCGAGACCCAGTACTTC.

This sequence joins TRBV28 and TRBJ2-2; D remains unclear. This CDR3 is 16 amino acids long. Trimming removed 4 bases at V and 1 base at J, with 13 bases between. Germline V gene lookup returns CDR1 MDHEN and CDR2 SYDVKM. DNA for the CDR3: TGTGCCAGCAGTTCTGGTCTCTCCGAGAACACCGGGGAGCTGTTTTTT. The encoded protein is CASSSGLSENTGELFF.

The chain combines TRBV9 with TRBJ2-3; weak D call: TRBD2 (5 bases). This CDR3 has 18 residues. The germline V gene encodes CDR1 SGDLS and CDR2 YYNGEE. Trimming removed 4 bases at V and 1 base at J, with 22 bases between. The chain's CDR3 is CASSPTAGQDECTDTQYF. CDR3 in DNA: TGTGCCAGCAGCCCAACGGCGGGTCAGGACGAATGCACAGATACGCAGTATTTT.

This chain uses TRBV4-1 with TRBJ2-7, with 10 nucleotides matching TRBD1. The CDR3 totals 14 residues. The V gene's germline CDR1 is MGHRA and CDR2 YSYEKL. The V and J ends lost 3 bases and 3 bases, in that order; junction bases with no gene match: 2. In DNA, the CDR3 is TGCGCCAGCAGCCAGGGGACAGGGGTCTACGAGCAGTACTTC. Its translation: CASSQGTGVYEQYF.

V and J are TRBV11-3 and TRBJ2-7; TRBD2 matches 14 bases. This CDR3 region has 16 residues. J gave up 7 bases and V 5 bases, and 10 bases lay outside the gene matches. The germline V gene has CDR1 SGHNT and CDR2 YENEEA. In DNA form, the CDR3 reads TGTGCCAGCAGCCGCCGACTAGCGGGAGGGACGATAGAGCAGTACTTC. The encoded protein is CASSRRLAGGTIEQYF.

This CDR3 reads CASSEWRQGNTGELFF. The CDR3 DNA is TGTGCCAGCAGTGAATGGAGACAGGGAAACACCGGGGAGCTGTTTTTT. V is TRBV25-1 and J is TRBJ2-2; TRBD1 matches 7 bases. The CDR3 is 16 residues long. J lost 2 bases, V lost 1 base, and 4 bases had no gene match. From germline, CDR1 is MGHDK and CDR2 SYGVNS.

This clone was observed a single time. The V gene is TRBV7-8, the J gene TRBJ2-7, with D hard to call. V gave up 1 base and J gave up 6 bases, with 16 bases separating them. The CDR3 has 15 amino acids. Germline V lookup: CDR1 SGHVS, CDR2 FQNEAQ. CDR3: CASSLEAANYVEQYF. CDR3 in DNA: TGTGCCAGCAGCTTAGAAGCAGCTAACTACGTCGAGCAGTACTTC.

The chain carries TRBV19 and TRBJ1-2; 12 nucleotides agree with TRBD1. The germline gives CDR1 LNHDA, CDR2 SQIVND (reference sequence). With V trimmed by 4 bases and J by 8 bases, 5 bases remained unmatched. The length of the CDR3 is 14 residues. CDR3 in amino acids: CASSTGDRGQGYTF. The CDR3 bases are TGTGCCAGTAGTACGGGGGACAGGGGGCAAGGCTACACCTTC.

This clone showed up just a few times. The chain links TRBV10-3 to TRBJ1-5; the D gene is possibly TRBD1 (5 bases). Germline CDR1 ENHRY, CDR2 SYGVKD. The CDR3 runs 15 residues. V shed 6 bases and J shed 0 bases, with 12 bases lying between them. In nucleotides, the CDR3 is TGTGCCATCAGCTATGACAGATATAGCAATCAGCCCCAGCATTTT. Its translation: CAISYDRYSNQPQHF.

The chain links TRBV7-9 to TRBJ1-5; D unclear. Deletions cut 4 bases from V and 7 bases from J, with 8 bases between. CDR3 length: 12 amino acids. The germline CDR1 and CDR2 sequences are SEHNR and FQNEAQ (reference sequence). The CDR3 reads CASSYGGQPQHF. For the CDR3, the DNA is TGTGCCAGCAGCTACGGAGGCCAGCCCCAGCATTTT.

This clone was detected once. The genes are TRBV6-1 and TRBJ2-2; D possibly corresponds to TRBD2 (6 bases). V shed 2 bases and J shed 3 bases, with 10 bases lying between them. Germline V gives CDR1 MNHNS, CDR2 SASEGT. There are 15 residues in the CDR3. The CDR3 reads CASSEYGTYTGELFF. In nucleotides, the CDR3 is TGTGCCAGCAGTGAATACGGGACTTACACCGGGGAGCTGTTTTTT.

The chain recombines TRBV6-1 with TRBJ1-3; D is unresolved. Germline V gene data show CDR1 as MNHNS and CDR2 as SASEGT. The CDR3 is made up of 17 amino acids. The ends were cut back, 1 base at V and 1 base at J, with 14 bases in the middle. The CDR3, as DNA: TGTGCCAGCAGTGAAGTATGGCCCGAACCTTCTGGAAACACCATATATTTT. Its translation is CASSEVWPEPSGNTIYF.

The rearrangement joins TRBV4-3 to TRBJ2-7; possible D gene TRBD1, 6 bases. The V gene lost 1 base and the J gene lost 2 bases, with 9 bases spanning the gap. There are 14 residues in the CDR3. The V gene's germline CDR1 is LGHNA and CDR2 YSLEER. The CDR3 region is CASSQGTETYEQYF. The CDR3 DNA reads TGCGCCAGCAGCCAAGGGACAGAGACCTACGAGCAGTACTTC.

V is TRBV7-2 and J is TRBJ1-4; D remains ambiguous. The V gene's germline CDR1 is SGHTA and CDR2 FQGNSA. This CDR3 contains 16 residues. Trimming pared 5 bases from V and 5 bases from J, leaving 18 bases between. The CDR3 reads CASSLWIRATNEKLFF. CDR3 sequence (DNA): TGTGCCAGCAGCCTTTGGATAAGGGCGACGAATGAAAAACTGTTTTTT.

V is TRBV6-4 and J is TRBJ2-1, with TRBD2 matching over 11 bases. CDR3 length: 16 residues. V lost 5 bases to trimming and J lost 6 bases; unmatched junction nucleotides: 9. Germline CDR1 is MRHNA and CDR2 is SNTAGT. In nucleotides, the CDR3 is TGTGCCAGCAGTATTAGCGGGAGGGCCCTCGTCAATGAGCAGTTCTTC. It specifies CASSISGRALVNEQFF.

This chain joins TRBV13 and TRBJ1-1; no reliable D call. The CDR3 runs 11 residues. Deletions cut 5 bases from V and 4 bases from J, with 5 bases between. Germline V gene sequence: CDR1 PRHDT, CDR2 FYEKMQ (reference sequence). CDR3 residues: CASSARTEAFF. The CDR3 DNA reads TGTGCCAGCAGCGCTCGCACTGAAGCTTTCTTT.

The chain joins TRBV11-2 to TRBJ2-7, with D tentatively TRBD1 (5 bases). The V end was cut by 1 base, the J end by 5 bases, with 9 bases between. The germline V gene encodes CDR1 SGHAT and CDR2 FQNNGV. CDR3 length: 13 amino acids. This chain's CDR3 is CASSLGRANEQYF. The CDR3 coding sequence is TGTGCCAGCAGCTTAGGCAGGGCAAACGAGCAGTACTTC.

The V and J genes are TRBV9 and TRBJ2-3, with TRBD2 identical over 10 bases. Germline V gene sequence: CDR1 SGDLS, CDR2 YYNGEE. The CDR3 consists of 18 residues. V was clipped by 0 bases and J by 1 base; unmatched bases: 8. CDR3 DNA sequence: TGTGCCAGCAGCGTAGACGGGGTGGGGACTAGCGGCACAGATACGCAGTATTTT. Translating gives CASSVDGVGTSGTDTQYF.

Here the CDR3 reads CASSPIAGGVPSGANVLTF. The CDR3 nucleotides are TGTGCCAGCAGTCCGATAGCGGGAGGCGTTCCCTCTGGGGCCAACGTCCTGACTTTC. This rearrangement joins TRBV28 to TRBJ2-6; 10 nucleotides line up with TRBD2. J lost 0 bases, V lost 5 bases, and 10 bases had no gene match. This CDR3 region has 19 residues. Germline V CDR1 and CDR2: MDHEN, SYDVKM.

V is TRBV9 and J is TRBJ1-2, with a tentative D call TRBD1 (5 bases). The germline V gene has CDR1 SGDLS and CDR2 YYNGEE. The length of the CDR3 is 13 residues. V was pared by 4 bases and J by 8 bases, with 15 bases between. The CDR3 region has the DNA TGTGCCAGCAGCCCCGGGACTCCGGCAGGCTACACCTTC. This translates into CASSPGTPAGYTF.

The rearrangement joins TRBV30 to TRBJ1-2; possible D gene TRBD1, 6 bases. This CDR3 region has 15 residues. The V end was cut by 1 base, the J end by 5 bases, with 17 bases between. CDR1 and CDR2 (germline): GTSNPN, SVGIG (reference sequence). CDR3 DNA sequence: TGTGCCTGGAGTGCTATGGCAGGGGTTATGTATGGCTACACCTTC. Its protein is CAWSAMAGVMYGYTF.

CDR3 residues: CASSQEPGGQTLTYEQYF. In DNA form, the CDR3 reads TGCGCCAGCAGCCAAGAACCCGGGGGACAGACCCTAACCTACGAGCAGTACTTC. J is TRBJ2-7 and V is TRBV4-1; possible D gene TRBD1, 7 bases. The germline V gene has CDR1 MGHRA and CDR2 YSYEKL. This CDR3 has 18 amino acids. Trimming took off 0 bases at V and 2 bases at J, with 20 bases between the two ends.

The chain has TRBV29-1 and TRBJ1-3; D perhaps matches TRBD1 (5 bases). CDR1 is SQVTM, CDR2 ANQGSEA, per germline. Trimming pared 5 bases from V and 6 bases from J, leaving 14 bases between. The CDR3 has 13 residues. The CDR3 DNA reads TGCAGCGTTACCGACCCCAGGGTAAACACCATATATTTT. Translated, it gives CSVTDPRVNTIYF.